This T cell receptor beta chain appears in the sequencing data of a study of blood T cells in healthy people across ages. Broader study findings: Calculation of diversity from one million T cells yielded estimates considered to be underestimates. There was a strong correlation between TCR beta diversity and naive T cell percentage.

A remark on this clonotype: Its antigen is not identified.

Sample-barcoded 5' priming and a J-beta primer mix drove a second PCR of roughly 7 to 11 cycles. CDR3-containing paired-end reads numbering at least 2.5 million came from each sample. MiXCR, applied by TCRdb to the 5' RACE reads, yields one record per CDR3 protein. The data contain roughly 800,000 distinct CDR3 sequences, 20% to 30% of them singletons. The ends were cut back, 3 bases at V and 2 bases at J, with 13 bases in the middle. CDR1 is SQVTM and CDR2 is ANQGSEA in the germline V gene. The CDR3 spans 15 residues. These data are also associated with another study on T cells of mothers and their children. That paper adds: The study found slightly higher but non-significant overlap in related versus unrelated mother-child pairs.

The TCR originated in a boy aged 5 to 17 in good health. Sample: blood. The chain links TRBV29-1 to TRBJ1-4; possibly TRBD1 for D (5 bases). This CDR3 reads CSVEDIQSTNEKLFF. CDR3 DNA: TGCAGCGTTGAGGACATTCAGTCGACTAATGAAAAACTGTTTTTT.